This paragraph reports one T cell receptor (beta chain). Its antigen is currently unknown. The germline V gene has CDR1 MGHRA and CDR2 YSYEKL. J was trimmed by 7 bases and V by 3 bases; bases with no gene match: 3. The CDR3 is 13 amino acids. TCRdb re-analysed the reads in MiXCR, keeping a single row per CDR3 protein. The sample contains about 180,000 distinct CDR3 sequences, about a sixth of which appear only once. This sample was included in a study of T cell repertoires in cytomegalovirus infection. On the study more broadly: Public TCR beta signatures indicated both CMV infection and matching HLA type.

General study results and limits: Dominating the ex vivo response were HLA-C-restricted CMV-specific TCR beta clonotypes. Carriers of CMV plus the relevant HLA were identified by cumulative public TCR beta family frequency.

Sequenced material: CD8+ T cells from PBMCs. This rearrangement joins TRBV4-1 to TRBJ2-7, with TRBD2 identical over 10 bases. This receptor was identified in a human donor in good health (CMV status not recorded). Some clones in this sample may be carry-over from other donors' samples. In nucleotides, the CDR3 is TGCGCCAGCAGCCAGGGACTAGCGAAAGAGCAGTACTTC. Translation: CASSQGLAKEQYF.